Listed here are 8 T cell receptor beta chains from one sample, sequenced in a study of T cell responses to AZD1222 COVID-19 vaccine. Sequenced by immunoSEQ multiplex PCR; TCRdb stores in-frame clones only, minus some. In the table there are 100,000 to 120,000 clones, less than 95% of which are singletons. The sequencing used peripheral blood, collected on day 0 of AZD1222 vaccination. These receptors all stem from an adult in good health.

The chain has TRBV6-4 and TRBJ2-1; 8 bases are a match to TRBD1. V gave up 5 bases and J gave up 10 bases; unmatched junction bases: 10. Germline V gene data show CDR1 as MRHNA and CDR2 as SNTAGT. The CDR3 is made up of 14 amino acids. The CDR3 reads CASSPGQADREQFF. The CDR3 region has the DNA TGTGCCAGCAGTCCGGGACAGGCGGACCGGGAGCAGTTCTTC.

The chain is built from TRBV5-1 and TRBJ1-3, with a possible D match to TRBD1 (6 bases). Germline V CDR1 and CDR2: SGHRS, YFSETQ. The CDR3 has 16 amino acids. Trimming took off 0 bases at V and 4 bases at J, with 14 bases between the two ends. This chain's CDR3 is CASSLGDTKTGNTIYF. The CDR3, as DNA: TGCGCCAGCAGCTTGGGGGACACGAAAACCGGAAACACCATATATTTT.

The chain uses TRBV7-9 and TRBJ2-1; the D call may be TRBD1 or TRBD2 (5 bases each). V shed 8 bases and J shed 2 bases, with 10 bases lying between them. This CDR3 has 13 amino acids. Germline assignment: CDR1 SEHNR and CDR2 FQNEAQ (reference sequence). For the CDR3, the DNA is TGTGCCAGCTACCGGGACCCCTACAATGAGCAGTTCTTC. This translates into CASYRDPYNEQFF.

The V and J genes are TRBV7-9 and TRBJ1-2, with D unclear. The germline V gene has CDR1 SEHNR and CDR2 FQNEAQ (reference sequence). The V end was cut by 10 bases, the J end by 0 bases, with 18 bases between. The CDR3 extends over 15 amino acids. The CDR3 protein is CAIQDSLAPNYGYTF. The CDR3, as DNA: TGTGCCATCCAAGATTCGCTAGCACCTAACTATGGCTACACCTTC.

The chain recombines TRBV5-1 with TRBJ2-1; 7 nucleotides align to TRBD2. The CDR3 contains 15 residues. Germline CDR1 and CDR2: SGHRS and YFSETQ. The V segment lost 1 base and the J segment 5 bases; nucleotides outside the gene matches: 6. The CDR3 sequence is CASSLQPAGDNEQFF. The CDR3 DNA sequence: TGCGCCAGCAGCTTGCAGCCGGCGGGGGACAATGAGCAGTTCTTC. Full variable domain (remainder filled in from reference TRBV5-1 and TRBJ2-1): KAGVTQTPRYLIKTRGQQVTLSCSPISGHRSVSWYQQTPGQGLQFLFEYFSETQRNKGNFPGRFSGRQFSNSRSEMNVSTLELGDSALYLCASSLQPAGDNEQFFGPGTRLTVL.

This clone was seen a few times. The chain uses TRBV29-1 and TRBJ2-7; D uncertain. V shed 6 bases and J shed 2 bases, with 17 bases lying between them. CDR1 is SQVTM and CDR2 is ANQGSEA in the germline V gene. CDR3 size: 14 residues. CDR3 region: CSVAGWGTPYEQYF. In DNA form, the CDR3 reads TGCAGCGTGGCCGGCTGGGGAACCCCCTACGAGCAGTACTTC.

The chain joins TRBV5-6 to TRBJ2-7; maybe TRBD1 (6 bases). The V gene lost 0 bases and the J gene lost 7 bases, with 23 bases spanning the gap. CDR3 size: 17 residues. Looked up from germline, CDR1 is SGHDT and CDR2 is YYEEEE. The CDR3 DNA follows: TGTGCCAGCAGCTTGGTTTGGGGCAGGGGCGAGTTGGGGGAGCAGTACTTC. It yields the protein CASSLVWGRGELGEQYF. The whole variable domain, filled in from reference TRBV5-6 and TRBJ2-7, reads DAGVTQSPTHLIKTRGQQVTLRCSPKSGHDTVSWYQQALGQGPQFIFQYYEEEERQRGNFPDRFSGHQFPNYSSELNVNALLLGDSALYLCASSLVWGRGELGEQYFGPGTRLTVT.

The genes are TRBV28 and TRBJ1-6, with a possible D match to TRBD1 (6 bases). The length of the CDR3 is 19 residues. CDR1 and CDR2 (germline): MDHEN, SYDVKM. The V end lost 6 bases, the J end lost 0 bases, and 21 bases lay between the germline ends. DNA of the CDR3: TGTGCCAGCAGATGGGGGGCTGGGGGATCGAGCTCCTATAATTCACCCCTCCACTTT. Protein: CASRWGAGGSSSYNSPLHF.